This T cell receptor beta chain appears in the sequencing data of a study of T cells of healthy individuals. TCRdb fed the 5' RACE reads into MiXCR, producing one record per CDR3 protein. The table records nearly 100,000 distinct CDR3 sequences, 15% to 20% of them present only once. CDR3 length: 15 residues. The ends lost 8 bases at V and 4 bases at J; junction bases unmatched: 8. Germline loops: CDR1 MNHNS, CDR2 SASEGT. This clonotype was seen repeatedly, ten times or more. This receptor was identified in a human donor in good health. V usage is TRBV6-1 and J usage is TRBJ2-3; 11 bases map to TRBD1. For the CDR3, the DNA is TGTGCCAGCGGGGCCGGGACAGGGGGATCAGATACGCAGTATTTT. It yields the protein CASGAGTGGSDTQYF.